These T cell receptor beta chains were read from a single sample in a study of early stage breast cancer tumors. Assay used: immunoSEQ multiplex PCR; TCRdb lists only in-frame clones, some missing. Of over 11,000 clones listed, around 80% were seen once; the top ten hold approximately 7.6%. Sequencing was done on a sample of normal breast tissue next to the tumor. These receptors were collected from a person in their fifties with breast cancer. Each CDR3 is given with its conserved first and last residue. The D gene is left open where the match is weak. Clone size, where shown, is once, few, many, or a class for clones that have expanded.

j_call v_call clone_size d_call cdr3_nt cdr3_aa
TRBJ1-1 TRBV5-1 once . TGCGCCAGCAGCTACCGGGACGGGGGGGCTGAAGCTTTCTTT CASSYRDGGAEAFF
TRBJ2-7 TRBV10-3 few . TGTGCCATCAGTGAGTCAAGGGTGGAGCAGTACTTC CAISESRVEQYF
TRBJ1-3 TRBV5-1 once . TGCGCCAGCAGCTGGCCGTCGGGCTCTGGAAACACCATATATTTT CASSWPSGSGNTIYF
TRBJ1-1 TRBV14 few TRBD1 TGTGCCAGCAGCCGGGGGACAGGGGAAGCTTTCTTT CASSRGTGEAFF
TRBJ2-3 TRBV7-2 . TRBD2 TGTGCCAGCAGCACCGTCCCGGGACTAGCGGATACGCAGTATTTT CASSTVPGLADTQYF
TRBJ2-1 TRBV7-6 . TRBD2 TGTGCCAGCAGCTTAGTGTGGCTAGCGGGAGGGAAGGGCAATGAGCAGTTCTTC CASSLVWLAGGKGNEQFF
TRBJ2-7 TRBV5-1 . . TGCGCCAGCAGCTCTAACGGTGATGTTCTACTAGCCCACGAGCAGTACTTC CASSSNGDVLLAHEQYF
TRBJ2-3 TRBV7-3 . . TGTGCCAGCAGCTTATCAGGGGGGCTGGATACGCAGTATTTT CASSLSGGLDTQYF
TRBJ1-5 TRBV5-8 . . TGTGCCAGCAGCTTTAGGGGCCAGCCCCAGCATTTT CASSFRGQPQHF
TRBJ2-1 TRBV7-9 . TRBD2 TGTGCCAGCAGCGCGTTAGCGGGAGGAACATACAATGAGCAGTTCTTC CASSALAGGTYNEQFF
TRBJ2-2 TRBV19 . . TGTGCCAGCTGCACGGGACAGAACACCGGGGAGCTGTTTTTT CASCTGQNTGELFF
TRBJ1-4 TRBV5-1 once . TGCGCCAGCAGCCGCCTAGGGCAAGAGAGTTTGAATTTT CASSRLGQESLNF
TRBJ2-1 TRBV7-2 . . TGTGCCAGCAGCTTAGTCGGCAGTTCCTACAATGAGCAGTTCTTC CASSLVGSSYNEQFF
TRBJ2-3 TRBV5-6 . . TGTGCCAGCAGCTTTCAAATCGGTGCTCGCACAGATACGCAGTATTTT CASSFQIGARTDTQYF
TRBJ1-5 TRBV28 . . TGTGCCAGCAGATCCCGCAATCAGCCCCAGCATTTT CASRSRNQPQHF
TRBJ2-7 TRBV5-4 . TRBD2 TGTGCCAGCAGCTTGGGAACCGGGACTACCAGAGAGCAGTACTTC CASSLGTGTTREQYF
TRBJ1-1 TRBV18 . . TGTGCCAGCTCACCGTACCAGAACACTGAAGCTTTCTTT CASSPYQNTEAFF
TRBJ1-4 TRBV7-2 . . TGTGCCAGCAGCCTGTCCGGACAGTTTAATGAAAAACTGTTTTTT CASSLSGQFNEKLFF
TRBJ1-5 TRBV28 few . TGTGCCAGCAGAGGAGCGAGCAATCAGCCCCAGCATTTT CASRGASNQPQHF
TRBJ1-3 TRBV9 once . TGTGCCAGCAGCGTAGCGGACGTCACCTCTGGAAACACCAGATATTTT CASSVADVTSGNTRYF
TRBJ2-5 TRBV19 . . TGTGCCAGTACCTCCCAAGGACAGTCTTTGGAGACCCAGTACTTC CASTSQGQSLETQYF
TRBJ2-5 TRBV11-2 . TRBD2 TGTGCCAGCAGCCGAAGCGGGAGTCGGCCAGAGACCCAGTACTTC CASSRSGSRPETQYF
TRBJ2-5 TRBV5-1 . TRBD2 TGCGCCAGCAGCTCGGGGGGACTAGTGGAGGTCCAGTACTTC CASSSGGLVEVQYF
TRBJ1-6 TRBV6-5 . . TGTGCCAGCAGTTACAGGTACCTCGGAAATTCACCCCTCCACTTT CASSYRYLGNSPLHF
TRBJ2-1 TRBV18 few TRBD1 TGTGCCAGCTCATGGGACAGGGACAATGAGCAGTTCTTC CASSWDRDNEQFF
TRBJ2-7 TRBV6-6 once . TGTGCCAGCAGTTACAGGCCCCCGAGCTCCTACGAGCAGTACTTC CASSYRPPSSYEQYF
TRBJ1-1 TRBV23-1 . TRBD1 TGCGCCAGCAGGGGGACAGGGGGCGCCGGGCAAGCTTTCTTT CASRGTGGAGQAFF
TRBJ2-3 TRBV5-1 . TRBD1 TGCGCCAGCAGCATGGGATTAACGACAGGGGACGCAGATACGCAGTATTTT CASSMGLTTGDADTQYF
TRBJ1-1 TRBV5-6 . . TGTGCCAGCAGCTTGGCCCCCACTGAAGCTTTCTTT CASSLAPTEAFF
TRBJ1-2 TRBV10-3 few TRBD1 TGTGCCATCAGTGAGGGACAGGGGAACTATGGCTACACCTTC CAISEGQGNYGYTF
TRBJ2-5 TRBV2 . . TGTGCCAGCAGTGCCGTCGGGGGAGAGACCCAGTACTTC CASSAVGGETQYF
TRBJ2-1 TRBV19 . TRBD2 TGTGCCAGTAAACTAGCGGGCGACAATGAGCAGTTCTTC CASKLAGDNEQFF
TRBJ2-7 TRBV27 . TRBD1 TGTGCCAGCAGTTTATGGGCCCCTCCGGGACAGGGGTTTCCCCCTGAGCAGTACTTC CASSLWAPPGQGFPPEQYF
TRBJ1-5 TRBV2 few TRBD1 TGTGCCAGCAGTGTCGACAGGGGGCTCGGGCAGCCCCAGCATTTT CASSVDRGLGQPQHF
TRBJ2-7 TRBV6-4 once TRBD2 TGTGCCAGCAGTGAACTAGCGGGAGGCTACGAGCAGTACTTC CASSELAGGYEQYF
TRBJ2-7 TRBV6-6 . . TGTGCCAGCAGTTACTCGAGCGTCTTCTCCTACGAGCAGTACTTC CASSYSSVFSYEQYF
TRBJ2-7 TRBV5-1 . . TGCGCCAGCAGCTTGTTTGACGCCTCCTACGAGCAGTACTTC CASSLFDASYEQYF
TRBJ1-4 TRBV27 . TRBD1 TGTGCCAGCAGGGACAGGGAGAGGGAAAAACTGTTTTTT CASRDREREKLFF
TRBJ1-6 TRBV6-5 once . TGTGCCAGCAGTTACGCAGGGAACTATTCACCCCTCCACTTT CASSYAGNYSPLHF
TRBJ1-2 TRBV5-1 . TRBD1 TGCGCCAGCAGCGTTGACAGGGACTGGGGCTACACCTTC CASSVDRDWGYTF
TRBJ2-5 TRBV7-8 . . TGTGCCAGCAGCTCGGCTACCCCGAAGACCCAGTACTTC CASSSATPKTQYF
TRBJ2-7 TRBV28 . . TGTGCCAGCAGTTTATGGGAGACGAGCTCCTACGAGCAGTACTTC CASSLWETSSYEQYF
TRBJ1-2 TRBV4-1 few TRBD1 TGCGCCAGCAGCCAAGTGGTGGCAGGGGGGGACTATGGCTACACCTTC CASSQVVAGGDYGYTF
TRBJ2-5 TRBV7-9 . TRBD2 TGTGCCAGCAGCTTAGCGGTTCTAGCGGGGCAAGAGACCCAGTACTTC CASSLAVLAGQETQYF
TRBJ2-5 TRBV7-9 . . TGTGCCAGCAGCTTAGCGGGAGCGGTAGAGACCCAGTACTTC CASSLAGAVETQYF
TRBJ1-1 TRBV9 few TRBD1 TGTGCCAGCAGCACGACAGGGGGCACTGAAGCTTTCTTT CASSTTGGTEAFF
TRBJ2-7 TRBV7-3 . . TGTGCCAGCAGCTTAGGGGCTAAACGGGAGCAGTACTTC CASSLGAKREQYF
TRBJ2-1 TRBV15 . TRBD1 TGTGCCACCAGCAGAGCGCCGGGGACAGGAAATGAGCAGTTCTTC CATSRAPGTGNEQFF
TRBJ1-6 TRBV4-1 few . TGCGCCAGCAGCCAAGATCGTCAGGCGCCTAATTCACCCCTCCACTTT CASSQDRQAPNSPLHF
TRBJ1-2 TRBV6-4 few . TGTGCCAGCACCTACTGTGGCTACACCTTC CASTYCGYTF
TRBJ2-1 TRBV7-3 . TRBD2 TGTGCCAGCAGCTTAATCGGGACTAGCGGGAGTGAGCAGTTCTTC CASSLIGTSGSEQFF